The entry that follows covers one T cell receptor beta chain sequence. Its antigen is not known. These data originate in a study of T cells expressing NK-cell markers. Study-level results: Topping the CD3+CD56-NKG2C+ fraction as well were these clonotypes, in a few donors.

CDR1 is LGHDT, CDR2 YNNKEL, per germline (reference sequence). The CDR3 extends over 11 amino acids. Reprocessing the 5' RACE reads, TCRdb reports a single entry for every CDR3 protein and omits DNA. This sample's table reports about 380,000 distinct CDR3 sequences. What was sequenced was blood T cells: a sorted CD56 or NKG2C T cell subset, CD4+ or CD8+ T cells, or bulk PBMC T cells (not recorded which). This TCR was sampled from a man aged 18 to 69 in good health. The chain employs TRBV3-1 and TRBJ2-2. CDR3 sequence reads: CASRRTGELFF.